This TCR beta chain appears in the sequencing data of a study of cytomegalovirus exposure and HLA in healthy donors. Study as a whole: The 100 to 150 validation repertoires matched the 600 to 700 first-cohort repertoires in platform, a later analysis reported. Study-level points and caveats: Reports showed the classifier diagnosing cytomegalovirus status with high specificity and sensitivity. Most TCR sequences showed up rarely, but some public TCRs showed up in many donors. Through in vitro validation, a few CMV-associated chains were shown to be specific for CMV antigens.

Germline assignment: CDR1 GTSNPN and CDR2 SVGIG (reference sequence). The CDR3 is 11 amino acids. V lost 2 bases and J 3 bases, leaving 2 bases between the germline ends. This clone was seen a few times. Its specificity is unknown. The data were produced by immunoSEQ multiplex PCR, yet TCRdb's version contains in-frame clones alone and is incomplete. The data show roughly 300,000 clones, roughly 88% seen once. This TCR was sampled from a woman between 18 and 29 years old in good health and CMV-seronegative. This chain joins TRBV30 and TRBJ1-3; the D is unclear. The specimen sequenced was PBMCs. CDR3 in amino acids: CAWSYGNTIYF. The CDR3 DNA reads TGTGCCTGGAGTTATGGAAACACCATATATTTT.